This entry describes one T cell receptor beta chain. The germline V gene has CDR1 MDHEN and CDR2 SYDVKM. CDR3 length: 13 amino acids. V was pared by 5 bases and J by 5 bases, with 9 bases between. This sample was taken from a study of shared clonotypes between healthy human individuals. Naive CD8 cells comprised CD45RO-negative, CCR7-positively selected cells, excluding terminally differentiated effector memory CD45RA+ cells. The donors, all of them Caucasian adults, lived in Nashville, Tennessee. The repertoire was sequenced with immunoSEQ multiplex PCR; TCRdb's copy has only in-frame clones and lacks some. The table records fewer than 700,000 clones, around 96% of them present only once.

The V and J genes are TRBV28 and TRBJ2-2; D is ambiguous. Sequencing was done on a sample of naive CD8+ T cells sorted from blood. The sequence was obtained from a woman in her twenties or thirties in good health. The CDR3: CASSGTETGELFF. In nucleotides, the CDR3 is TGTGCCAGCAGTGGCACGGAGACCGGGGAGCTGTTTTTT.